Sequencing of this T cell receptor (beta chain) was carried out in a study of CD8 T cells in Susac syndrome. Bulk CD8+ and CD4+ cells came from magnetic negative isolation; CD8+ TEMRA by FACS. Study observations and caveats: The study acknowledged a relatively small number of individuals in its TCR sequencing and HLA analysis.

Reverse transcription of 0.5 to 1 ug RNA was carried out with random hexamers. MiXCR was run by TCRdb on the immunoSEQ multiplex PCR reads, yielding one entry per CDR3 protein. This sample has around 140,000 distinct CDR3 sequences, with 75% to 90% found just once. As for this clonotype: Its antigen is still unknown.

This sequence was found in a human donor with multiple sclerosis. The sequenced sample consisted of CD8+ T cells from PBMCs.

The CDR3: CASSLSRDSNQPQHF. CDR3 coding DNA: TGTGCCAGCAGTTTAAGCAGGGATAGCAATCAGCCCCAGCATTTT. This chain uses TRBV27 with TRBJ1-5; a possible D gene is TRBD1 (5 bases). Trimming removed 2 bases at V and 0 bases at J, with 8 bases between. Germline-derived CDR1 and CDR2 are MNHEY and SMNVEV (reference sequence). The CDR3 totals 15 residues.